The rows below give T cell receptor beta chains drawn from one sample of a study of cytomegalovirus exposure and HLA in healthy donors. Generated by immunoSEQ multiplex PCR, the TCRdb table keeps only in-frame clones and is missing some. The sample yields around 160,000 clones, 80% seen once. What was sequenced was PBMCs. The receptors were sampled from a human donor in good health. Each CDR3 is given with its conserved first and last residue. A D gene is named only where the DNA matches it firmly. Expanded clones are given a class, and other clones once, few, many or no size at all.

j_call: TRBJ1-5
v_call: TRBV28
clone_size: NA
d_call: TRBD1
cdr3_nt: TGTGCCAGCAGCTCACAGGGGTTCGGCAATCAGCCCCAGCATTTT
cdr3_aa: CASSSQGFGNQPQHF

j_call: TRBJ2-7
v_call: TRBV4-3
clone_size: once
d_call: TRBD2
cdr3_nt: TGCGCCAGCAGCCAAGCCAGCGGGGGCTACGAGCAGTACTTC
cdr3_aa: CASSQASGGYEQYF

j_call: TRBJ2-5
v_call: TRBV9
clone_size: NA
d_call: NA
cdr3_nt: TGTGCCAGCAGCGTTGACCCAGGGTACCAAGAGACCCAGTACTTC
cdr3_aa: CASSVDPGYQETQYF

j_call: TRBJ2-6
v_call: TRBV7-6
clone_size: NA
d_call: NA
cdr3_nt: TGTGCCAGCAGCTTAAGTCAGCGGAGTTACTCTGGGGCCAACGTCCTGACTTTC
cdr3_aa: CASSLSQRSYSGANVLTF

j_call: TRBJ1-2
v_call: TRBV28
clone_size: NA
d_call: NA
cdr3_nt: TGTGCCAGCAGGGGACTTAACTATGGCTACACCTTC
cdr3_aa: CASRGLNYGYTF

j_call: TRBJ2-3
v_call: TRBV6-6
clone_size: NA
d_call: NA
cdr3_nt: TGTGCCAGCAGTTTACCCCCGGTAGCTCCGGATACGCAGTATTTT
cdr3_aa: CASSLPPVAPDTQYF

j_call: TRBJ2-1
v_call: TRBV5-1
clone_size: few
d_call: TRBD2
cdr3_nt: TGCGCCAGCAGCTTGGGGGAGGGACCCTACAATGAGCAGTTCTTC
cdr3_aa: CASSLGEGPYNEQFF

j_call: TRBJ1-4
v_call: TRBV4-1
clone_size: NA
d_call: NA
cdr3_nt: TGCGCCAGCAGCCAAGCGAACAGACAAAATGAAAAACTGTTTTTT
cdr3_aa: CASSQANRQNEKLFF

j_call: TRBJ1-1
v_call: TRBV6-6
clone_size: NA
d_call: NA
cdr3_nt: TGTGCCAGCAGTTACTCGGGGCCGCTAAACACTGAAGCTTTCTTT
cdr3_aa: CASSYSGPLNTEAFF

j_call: TRBJ2-1
v_call: TRBV5-1
clone_size: NA
d_call: NA
cdr3_nt: TGCGCCAGCAGCCCCGGTGGCAGACTCCGACAGTTCTTC
cdr3_aa: CASSPGGRLRQFF

j_call: TRBJ1-1
v_call: TRBV27
clone_size: few
d_call: TRBD1
cdr3_nt: TGTGCCAGCAGTTACAGGGGTGGGGTGAACACTGAAGCTTTCTTT
cdr3_aa: CASSYRGGVNTEAFF

j_call: TRBJ2-3
v_call: TRBV5-1
clone_size: NA
d_call: NA
cdr3_nt: TGCGCCAGCAGCTTGCTGCAGGACACAGATACGCAGTATTTT
cdr3_aa: CASSLLQDTDTQYF

j_call: TRBJ2-7
v_call: TRBV5-1
clone_size: NA
d_call: TRBD1
cdr3_nt: TGCGCCAGCAGCCCCGGGACAGGGTTCGACGAGCAGTACTTC
cdr3_aa: CASSPGTGFDEQYF

j_call: TRBJ1-5
v_call: TRBV7-9
clone_size: NA
d_call: NA
cdr3_nt: TGTGCCAGCAGTCAGGGGTGGGGTCAGCCCCAGCATTTT
cdr3_aa: CASSQGWGQPQHF

j_call: TRBJ2-5
v_call: TRBV18
clone_size: NA
d_call: TRBD1
cdr3_nt: TGTGCCAGCTCACCACGCGGGACAGGGGAAGAGACCCAGTACTTC
cdr3_aa: CASSPRGTGEETQYF

j_call: TRBJ2-1
v_call: TRBV4-1
clone_size: NA
d_call: TRBD2
cdr3_nt: TGCGCCAGCAGCCAGAGGGGACTAGCGGGGGTGGATGAGCAGTTCTTC
cdr3_aa: CASSQRGLAGVDEQFF

j_call: TRBJ1-4
v_call: TRBV2
clone_size: NA
d_call: NA
cdr3_nt: TGTGCCAGCAGTGACAGGGGCGTGAATGAAAAACTGTTTTTT
cdr3_aa: CASSDRGVNEKLFF